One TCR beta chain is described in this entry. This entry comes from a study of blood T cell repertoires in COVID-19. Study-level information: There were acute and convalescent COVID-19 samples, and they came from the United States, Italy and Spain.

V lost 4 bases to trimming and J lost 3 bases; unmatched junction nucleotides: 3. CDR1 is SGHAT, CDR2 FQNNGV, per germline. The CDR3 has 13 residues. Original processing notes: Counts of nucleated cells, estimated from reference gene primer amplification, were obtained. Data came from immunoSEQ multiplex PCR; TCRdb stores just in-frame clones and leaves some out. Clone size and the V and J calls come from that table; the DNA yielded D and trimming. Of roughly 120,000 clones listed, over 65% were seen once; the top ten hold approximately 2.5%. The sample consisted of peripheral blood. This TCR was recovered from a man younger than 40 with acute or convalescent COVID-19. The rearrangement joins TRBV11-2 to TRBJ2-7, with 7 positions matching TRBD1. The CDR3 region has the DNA TGTGCCAGCAGCTACGGGACAGTCTACGAGCAGTACGTC. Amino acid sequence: CASSYGTVYEQYV.